This T cell receptor (beta chain) is from a study of T cell repertoires in cytomegalovirus infection. Whole-study context: Newly reported HLA-C-restricted and thoroughly characterized HLA-B-restricted CMV epitopes were employed. Public signatures in TCR beta pointed to CMV infection and matching HLA type. General study points: Carriers of CMV and the relevant HLA type were discriminated by public TCR beta frequency. It was HLA-C-restricted CMV-specific TCR beta clonotypes that dominated the response ex vivo.

A note on this clonotype: As yet, its antigen is unknown.

TCRdb reprocessed the reads via MiXCR and lists one record per CDR3 protein. The sample yields roughly 700,000 distinct CDR3 sequences, around 32% seen once. The length of the CDR3 is 14 residues. The germline V and J ends were trimmed by 1 base and 9 bases, with 13 bases remaining between them. Germline assignment: CDR1 MNHNS and CDR2 SASEGT. The V gene is TRBV6-1, the J gene TRBJ2-1; no reliable D call. This TCR came from a human donor in good health (CMV status not recorded). Some clones in this sample may be carry-over from other donors' samples. This material consisted of cultured PBMCs, taken from culture after CMV antigen stimulation. The CDR3 is CASSEVVLVSEQFF. The CDR3 DNA sequence: TGTGCCAGCAGTGAAGTGGTCTTGGTGAGTGAGCAGTTCTTC.